The 19 T cell receptor beta chains listed next were all sequenced from one sample in a study of CD8 T cells in Susac syndrome. Reverse transcription of about 0.45 to 1 ug RNA used random hexamers. Each CDR3 protein gets one entry after TCRdb re-called the immunoSEQ multiplex PCR reads with MiXCR. Among some 52,000 distinct CDR3 sequences, 85% to 95% were seen once, and the ten largest hold less than 0.55%. Source material: CD8+ T cells from PBMCs. The receptor set was obtained from a human donor with multiple sclerosis.

The chain combines TRBV2 with TRBJ2-5; the D call may be TRBD1 or TRBD2 (5 bases each). The V and J ends lost 8 bases and 5 bases respectively, with 21 bases between them. Germline CDR1 is SNHLY and CDR2 is FYNNEI. CDR3 length equals 15 residues. The CDR3 reads CASLQRQGPGETQYF. The DNA for the CDR3 is TGTGCCAGCCTCCAGAGGCAGGGACCCGGGGAGACCCAGTACTTC.

The rearrangement links TRBV12-3 or TRBV12-4 to TRBJ1-5; TRBD1 is a possible D gene (6 bases). Trimming pared 4 bases from V and 7 bases from J, leaving 14 bases between. The CDR3 has 14 amino acids. CDR3 protein: CASSSQGEGQPQHF. The CDR3 DNA reads as TGTGCCAGCAGTTCACAGGGCGAGGGGCAGCCCCAGCATTTT.

This clonotype was observed a few times. CDR3 amino acids: CASSPGQPYEQYF. The DNA for the CDR3 is TGTGCCAGTAGTCCGGGACAACCCTACGAGCAGTACTTC. The chain combines TRBV19 with TRBJ2-7; tentative D call: TRBD1 (6 bases). V shed 5 bases and J shed 2 bases, with 10 bases lying between them. This CDR3 has 13 residues. Germline V gives CDR1 LNHDA, CDR2 SQIVND (reference sequence).

V usage is TRBV4-1 and J usage is TRBJ1-2; no reliable D call. CDR1 is MGHRA, CDR2 YSYEKL, per germline. The CDR3 covers 14 residues. The V and J ends lost 1 base and 2 bases respectively, with 8 bases between them. CDR3 sequence (DNA): TGCGCCAGCAGCCAAGGACCGCCAAACTATGGCTACACCTTC. It specifies CASSQGPPNYGYTF.

The V gene is TRBV6-1, the J gene TRBJ2-1, with no clear D. CDR3 length equals 12 residues. V was pared by 5 bases and J by 6 bases, with 8 bases between. Germline V CDR1 and CDR2: MNHNS, SASEGT. The CDR3 protein is CASSLRFNEQFF. For the CDR3, the DNA is TGTGCCAGCAGTCTAAGGTTCAATGAGCAGTTCTTC.

There are a few counts of this clonotype. The CDR3 is CASRLATTYEQYF. The CDR3 DNA sequence: TGCGCCAGTCGACTAGCAACTACCTACGAGCAGTACTTC. The rearrangement joins TRBV5-1 to TRBJ2-7, with 7 bases fitting TRBD2. The CDR3 contains 13 residues. Germline loops: CDR1 SGHRS, CDR2 YFSETQ. V trimming: 8 bases; J trimming: 2 bases; junction bases outside the gene matches: 7.

The chain uses TRBV3-1 and TRBJ2-1; 8 nucleotides match TRBD2. V was clipped by 5 bases and J by 3 bases; unmatched bases: 15. This CDR3 region has 18 residues. Looked up from germline, CDR1 is LGHDT and CDR2 is YNNKEL (reference sequence). The CDR3 here is CASSSSPGASGYYNEQFF. The CDR3 DNA sequence: TGTGCCAGCAGCTCTTCCCCCGGGGCTAGCGGGTACTACAATGAGCAGTTCTTC.

J is TRBJ2-3 and V is TRBV10-3; D is uncertain. The V and J ends lost 0 bases and 4 bases respectively, with 2 bases between them. The CDR3 is 12 amino acids. Germline assignment: CDR1 ENHRY and CDR2 SYGVKD. The CDR3 reads CAISESPDTQYF. CDR3 nucleotides: TGTGCCATCAGTGAGTCACCAGATACGCAGTATTTT.

The DNA of the CDR3 is TGTGCCAGCAGTTACTCTCGGGGTCGGGGAGAGACCCAGTACTTC. Amino acids: CASSYSRGRGETQYF. The V and J genes are TRBV6-5 and TRBJ2-5, with D perhaps TRBD2 (5 bases). CDR1 MNHEY and CDR2 SVGAGI come from the germline V gene. CDR3 length: 15 residues. Trimming removed 0 bases at V and 4 bases at J, with 12 bases between.

The chain couples TRBV4-3 to TRBJ2-5; possible D gene TRBD1, 6 bases. CDR3 length equals 16 residues. CDR1 and CDR2 (germline): LGHNA, YSLEER. V was clipped by 1 base and J by 4 bases, with 16 bases between them. The CDR3 is CASSQGRGGVRETQYF. CDR3 coding DNA: TGCGCCAGCAGCCAAGGTAGAGGGGGTGTGAGAGAGACCCAGTACTTC.

The chain's CDR3 is CASPQEPHTDTQYF. The CDR3, as DNA: TGCGCCAGCCCCCAGGAACCTCACACAGATACGCAGTATTTT. This chain links TRBV23-1 with TRBJ2-3; unclear D gene. TRBV23-1 is classed as an ORF, of uncertain function. V lost 8 bases and J lost 2, with 14 bases in between. The CDR3 contains 14 residues.

This clonotype was seen just once. The chain recombines TRBV15 with TRBJ2-2, with 7 bases identical to TRBD2. CDR3 size: 16 residues. After removal of 2 bases from V and 1 base from J, the junction contained 4 bases not matched to a gene. Germline-derived CDR1 and CDR2 are LNHNV and YYDKDF (reference sequence). DNA for the CDR3: TGTGCCACCAGCAGACGGGCTAGCGGGAACACCGGGGAGCTGTTTTTT. It codes for CATSRRASGNTGELFF.

CDR3 DNA sequence: TGTGCCAGCAGGCAGGGTACCGGAAACACCATATATTTT. Amino acids: CASRQGTGNTIYF. The V call is TRBV6-1, the J call TRBJ1-3, with D possibly matching TRBD1 (5 bases). V was shortened by 6 bases and J by 4 bases, with 10 bases between the two germline ends. Germline V gene lookup returns CDR1 MNHNS and CDR2 SASEGT. The CDR3 is 13 amino acids.

The gene calls are TRBV30 and TRBJ1-1, with D uncertain. This CDR3 comprises 11 residues. Germline CDR1 reads GTSNPN; CDR2 reads SVGIG (reference sequence). Between the trimmed V and J ends, which lost 1 base and 13 bases, there was a span of 13 bases. The CDR3 is CAWSGREEVFF. CDR3 DNA sequence: TGTGCCTGGAGTGGTAGAGAGGAGGTTTTCTTT.

This sequence joins TRBV2 and TRBJ1-5; no reliable D call. Germline V CDR1 and CDR2: SNHLY, FYNNEI. Trimming pared 4 bases from V and 0 bases from J, leaving 10 bases between. The CDR3 sequence is 15 residues long. Here the CDR3 DNA reads TGTGCCAGCAGTGGAACGGACTATAGCAATCAGCCCCAGCATTTT. This gives the protein CASSGTDYSNQPQHF. The full variable domain, completed using reference TRBV2 and TRBJ1-5, is EPEVTQTPSHQVTQMGQEVILRCVPISNHLYFYWYRQILGQKVEFLVSFYNNEISEKSEIFDDQFSVERPDGSNFTLKIRSTKLEDSAMYFCASSGTDYSNQPQHFGDGTRLSIL.

The rearrangement joins TRBV12-3 or TRBV12-4 to TRBJ2-2; the D gene is possibly TRBD1 (6 bases). V lost 5 bases to trimming and J lost 5 bases, with 12 bases between them. The CDR3 covers 14 residues. This CDR3 is CASSPTGATGELFF. The CDR3 nucleotides read TGTGCCAGCAGTCCGACAGGAGCTACCGGGGAGCTGTTTTTT.

V and J are TRBV14 and TRBJ1-2, with 10 bases matching TRBD1. The J segment lost 6 bases and the V segment lost 4 bases, leaving 8 bases of the junction unmatched. Germline V gives CDR1 SGHDN, CDR2 FVKESK. The CDR3 length is 15 residues. CDR3 loop: CASSPPGQGRHGYTF. The CDR3 DNA reads as TGTGCCAGCAGCCCCCCGGGACAGGGGCGGCATGGCTACACCTTC.

This CDR3 reads CASSEWNTEAFF. Here the CDR3 DNA reads TGTGCCAGCAGCGAATGGAACACTGAAGCTTTCTTT. The rearrangement uses TRBV7-9 and TRBJ1-1; D remains unclear. The ends were cut back, 5 bases at V and 1 base at J, with 5 bases in the middle. The CDR3 runs 12 residues. Germline lookup yields CDR1 SEHNR and CDR2 FQNEAQ (reference sequence).

The count of this clonotype is one. J is TRBJ1-5 and V is TRBV6-2 or TRBV6-3; D not resolved. The CDR3 covers 16 residues. Germline lookup yields CDR1 MNHEY and CDR2 SVGEGT. The V gene lost 5 bases and the J gene lost 0 bases, with 14 bases spanning the gap. The DNA for the CDR3 is TGTGCCAGCAGTGGCCTAGGGCAGCATAGCAATCAGCCCCAGCATTTT. Its protein is CASSGLGQHSNQPQHF.